This TCR beta chain was profiled in a study of shared clonotypes between healthy human individuals. Study results and limitations: Naive subsets, compared against memory subsets, generally had larger estimated richness values. Enrolling few donors narrowed the genetic and exposure-history diversity that was represented.

Profiled with immunoSEQ multiplex PCR; TCRdb holds only in-frame clones, not every one. The sample gives about 2.4 million clones, 85% to 95% of which show up once; over 0.12% is in the top ten. Comment on this clone: The antigen is unknown.

All donors qualified as healthy HIV-negative adults and had experienced no recent acute infections or vaccinations. Splitting of CD4+ cells produced CD45RA+ naive and CD45RA-negative memory subsets. This sequence originates from a man between 18 and 29 years old in good health. Sequenced material: naive CD4+ T cells sorted from blood. As for subset: CD45RA+ positively selected.

CDR3 sequence: CASSFFLGSSYNEQFF. The DNA for the CDR3 is TGTGCCAGCAGCTTTTTCCTGGGGAGCTCCTACAATGAGCAGTTCTTC. The chain recombines TRBV5-6 with TRBJ2-1, with a possible D match to TRBD2 (5 bases). The V gene's germline CDR1 is SGHDT and CDR2 YYEEEE. The CDR3 has 16 amino acids. V was shortened by 2 bases and J by 0 bases, with 12 bases between the two germline ends.